These T cell receptor beta chains were read from a single sample in a study of cytomegalovirus exposure and HLA in healthy donors. Only in-frame clones appear in the TCRdb table, and some are missing; sequencing was by immunoSEQ multiplex PCR. The sample carries a few hundred thousand clones, almost 90% recorded once. Sequencing was carried out using PBMCs. The receptors originated from a woman aged 18-35 years in good health and CMV-seronegative. Each CDR3 is given with its conserved first and last residue. D genes are given only for firm matches. The size field is filled for only some rows; it gives once, few, many or a size class.

CDR3	DNA	size	D	J	length	V
CASSPRDGSYGYTF	TGTGCCAGCAGCCCCCGGGACGGGAGCTATGGCTACACCTTC	.	.	TRBJ1-2	14	TRBV7-9
CASSWIAGEKQETQYF	TGTGCCAGCAGTTGGATAGCGGGGGAAAAACAAGAGACCCAGTACTTC	once	TRBD2	TRBJ2-5	16	TRBV28
CASSPRELAGGEETQYF	TGTGCCAGCTCACCTCGGGAACTAGCGGGGGGCGAAGAGACCCAGTACTTC	.	TRBD2	TRBJ2-5	17	TRBV18
CASNTYWRGNTEAFF	TGTGCCAGCAACACTTATTGGAGGGGAAATACTGAAGCTTTCTTT	.	.	TRBJ1-1	15	TRBV7-2
CASSQKILAQETQYF	TGCGCCAGCAGCCAAAAGATACTAGCACAAGAGACCCAGTACTTC	.	.	TRBJ2-5	15	TRBV4-1
CASSMRGIEQFF	TGTGCCAGCAGCATGCGGGGGATTGAGCAGTTCTTC	.	TRBD2	TRBJ2-1	12	TRBV7-9
CASSDWAGGKRNTEAFF	TGTGCCAGCAGTGATTGGGCAGGGGGTAAAAGGAACACTGAAGCTTTCTTT	.	TRBD1	TRBJ1-1	17	TRBV6-1
CASSGNYGYTF	TGTGCCAGCTCAGGGAACTATGGCTACACCTTC	.	.	TRBJ1-2	11	TRBV19
CAISPSPTSHTDTQYF	TGTGCCATCAGCCCCTCTCCTACTAGTCACACAGATACGCAGTATTTT	.	.	TRBJ2-3	16	TRBV10-3
CASSQDKGRLETQYF	TGCGCCAGCAGCCAAGATAAGGGGCGACTTGAGACCCAGTACTTC	.	.	TRBJ2-5	15	TRBV4-1
CASSLESVTTANLNTEAFF	TGCGCCAGCAGCTTGGAATCAGTGACTACTGCAAACTTGAACACTGAAGCTTTCTTT	.	.	TRBJ1-1	19	TRBV5-1
CASSLGLAGFGTDTQYF	TGTGCCAGCAGCTTAGGACTAGCGGGGTTCGGCACAGATACGCAGTATTTT	.	TRBD2	TRBJ2-3	17	TRBV5-4
CASSQRTSGGGSSYNEQFF	TGCGCCAGCAGCCAACGGACTAGCGGGGGGGGAAGCTCCTACAATGAGCAGTTCTTC	.	TRBD2	TRBJ2-1	19	TRBV4-1
CASSPPHREGTGELFF	TGTGCCAGCTCACCACCGCACAGGGAGGGCACCGGGGAGCTGTTTTTT	.	.	TRBJ2-2	16	TRBV18
CASRTGGVSQPQHF	TGTGCCAGCAGGACAGGGGGCGTCAGTCAGCCCCAGCATTTT	.	TRBD1	TRBJ1-5	14	TRBV6-6
CASSFQDRASYGYTF	TGTGCCAGCAGTTTCCAAGACAGGGCCAGCTATGGCTACACCTTC	once	TRBD1	TRBJ1-2	15	TRBV28
CASSPTGANYGYTF	TGTGCCAGCAGTCCGACAGGGGCGAACTATGGCTACACCTTC	.	TRBD1	TRBJ1-2	14	TRBV27
CASSRQGIFYEQYF	TGCGCCAGCAGTAGACAGGGGATATTCTACGAGCAGTACTTC	once	TRBD1	TRBJ2-7	14	TRBV10-2
CASNRGNSNQPQHF	TGTGCCAGCAATCGCGGCAATAGCAATCAGCCCCAGCATTTT	few	.	TRBJ1-5	14	TRBV6-6
CASSQGPVETQYF	TGCGCCAGCAGCCAAGGTCCAGTCGAGACCCAGTACTTC	.	.	TRBJ2-5	13	TRBV4-1
CASRGGLAGANRYNEQFF	TGTGCCAGCAGGGGGGGACTAGCGGGAGCGAACCGCTACAATGAGCAGTTCTTC	.	TRBD2	TRBJ2-1	18	TRBV28
CASSKEVGNTEAFF	TGTGCCAGCAGCAAGGAGGTGGGGAACACTGAAGCTTTCTTT	.	.	TRBJ1-1	14	TRBV6-1
CASSAPDRAYEQYF	TGTGCCAGCAGCGCACCAGACAGGGCCTACGAGCAGTACTTC	.	TRBD1	TRBJ2-7	14	TRBV9